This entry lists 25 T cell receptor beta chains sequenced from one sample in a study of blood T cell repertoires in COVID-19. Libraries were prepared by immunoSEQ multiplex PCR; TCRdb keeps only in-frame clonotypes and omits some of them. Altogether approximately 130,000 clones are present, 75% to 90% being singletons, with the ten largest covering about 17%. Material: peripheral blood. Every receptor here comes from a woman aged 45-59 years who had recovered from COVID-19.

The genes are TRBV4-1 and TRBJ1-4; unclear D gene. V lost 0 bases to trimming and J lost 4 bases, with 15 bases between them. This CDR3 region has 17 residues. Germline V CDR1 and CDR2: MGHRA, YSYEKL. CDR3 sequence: CASSQEGPGFFNEKLFF. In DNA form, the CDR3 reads TGCGCCAGCAGCCAAGAGGGTCCCGGGTTTTTTAATGAAAAACTGTTTTTT.

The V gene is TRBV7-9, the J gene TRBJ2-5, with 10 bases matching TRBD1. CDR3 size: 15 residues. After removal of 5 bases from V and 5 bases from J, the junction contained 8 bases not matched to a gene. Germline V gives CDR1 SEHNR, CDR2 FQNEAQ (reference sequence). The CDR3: CASSLATGGLETQYF. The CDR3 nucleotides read TGTGCCAGCAGCCTCGCGACAGGGGGCTTGGAGACCCAGTACTTC.

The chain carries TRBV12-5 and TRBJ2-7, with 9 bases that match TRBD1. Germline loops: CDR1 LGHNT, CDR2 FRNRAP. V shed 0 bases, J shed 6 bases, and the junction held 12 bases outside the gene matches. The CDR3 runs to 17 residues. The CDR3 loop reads CASGLVSGTGSRLEQYF. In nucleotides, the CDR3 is TGTGCTAGTGGTTTGGTATCCGGGACAGGGTCGCGGCTCGAGCAGTACTTC. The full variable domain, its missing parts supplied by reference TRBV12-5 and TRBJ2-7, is DARVTQTPRHKVTEMGQEVTMRCQPILGHNTVFWYRQTMMQGLELLAYFRNRAPLDDSGMPKDRFSAEMPDATLATLKIQPSEPRDSAVYFCASGLVSGTGSRLEQYFGPGTRLTVT.

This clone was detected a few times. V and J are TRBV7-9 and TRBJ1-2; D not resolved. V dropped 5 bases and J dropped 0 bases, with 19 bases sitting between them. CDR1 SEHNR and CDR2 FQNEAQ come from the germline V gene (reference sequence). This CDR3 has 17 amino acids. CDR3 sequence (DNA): TGTGCCAGCAGCCCAACGGAGTTCCGGGAAGCTAACTATGGCTACACCTTC. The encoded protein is CASSPTEFREANYGYTF.

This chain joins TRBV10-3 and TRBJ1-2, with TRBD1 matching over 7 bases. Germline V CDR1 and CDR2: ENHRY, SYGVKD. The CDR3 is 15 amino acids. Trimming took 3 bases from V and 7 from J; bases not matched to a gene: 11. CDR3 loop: CAISEGRGSLPGYTF. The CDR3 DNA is TGTGCCATCAGTGAAGGCAGGGGGAGTCTTCCTGGCTACACCTTC.

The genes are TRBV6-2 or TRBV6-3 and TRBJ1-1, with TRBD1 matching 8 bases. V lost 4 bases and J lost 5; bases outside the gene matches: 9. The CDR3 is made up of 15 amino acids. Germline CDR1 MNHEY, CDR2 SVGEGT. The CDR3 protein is CASSSKQGGGTEAFF. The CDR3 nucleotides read TGTGCCAGCAGTTCCAAACAGGGGGGGGGAACTGAAGCTTTCTTT.

The CDR3 is CASSPPGTVSGELFF. In nucleotides, the CDR3 is TGTGCCAGCAGCCCTCCTGGGACAGTTAGCGGGGAGCTGTTTTTT. This sequence joins TRBV4-2 and TRBJ2-2; 7 bases fit TRBD1. V was clipped by 4 bases and J by 7 bases; unmatched bases: 9. The CDR3 spans 15 residues. Germline V CDR1 and CDR2: LGHNA, YNFKEQ.

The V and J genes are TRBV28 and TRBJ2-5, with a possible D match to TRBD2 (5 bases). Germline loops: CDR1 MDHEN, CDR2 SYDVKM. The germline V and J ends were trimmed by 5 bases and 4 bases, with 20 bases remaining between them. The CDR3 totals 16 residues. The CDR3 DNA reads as TGTGCCAGCAGTCTTGGCGGTGGGAAAGGAGGAGAGACCCAGTACTTC. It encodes CASSLGGGKGGETQYF.

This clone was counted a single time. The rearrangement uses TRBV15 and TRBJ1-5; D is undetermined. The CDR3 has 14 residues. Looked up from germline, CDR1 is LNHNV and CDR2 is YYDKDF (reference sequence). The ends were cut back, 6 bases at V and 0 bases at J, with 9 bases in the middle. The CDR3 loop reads CATSGGDSNQPQHF. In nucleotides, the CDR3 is TGTGCCACCAGTGGCGGTGATAGCAATCAGCCCCAGCATTTT.

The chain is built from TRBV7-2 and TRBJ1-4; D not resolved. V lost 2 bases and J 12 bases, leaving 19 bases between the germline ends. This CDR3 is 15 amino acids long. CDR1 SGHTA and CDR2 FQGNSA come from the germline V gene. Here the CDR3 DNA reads TGTGCCAGCAGCTTAACGGCTCTAGAGGGTGGGGAACTGTTTTTT. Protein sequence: CASSLTALEGGELFF.

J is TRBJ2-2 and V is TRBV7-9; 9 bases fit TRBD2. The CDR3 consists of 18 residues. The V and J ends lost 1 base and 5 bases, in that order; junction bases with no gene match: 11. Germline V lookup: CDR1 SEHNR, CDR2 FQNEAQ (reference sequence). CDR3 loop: CASSLGTGLALLTGELFF. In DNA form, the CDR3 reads TGTGCCAGCAGCTTAGGGACGGGACTAGCTCTATTAACCGGGGAGCTGTTTTTT.

CDR3 coding DNA: TGTGCCAGCAGTCTCGCTAGTGGCGAGCAGTACTTC. The encoded protein is CASSLASGEQYF. This rearrangement joins TRBV28 to TRBJ2-7; D gene uncertain. Looked up from germline, CDR1 is MDHEN and CDR2 is SYDVKM. The V end was cut by 5 bases, the J end by 6 bases, with 11 bases between. The CDR3 is 12 amino acids. The complete variable domain, with remaining parts taken from reference TRBV28 and TRBJ2-7, reads DVKVTQSSRYLVKRTGEKVFLECVQDMDHENMFWYRQDPGLGLRLIYFSYDVKMKEKGDIPEGYSVSREKKERFSLILESASTNQTSMYLCASSLASGEQYFGPGTRLTVT.

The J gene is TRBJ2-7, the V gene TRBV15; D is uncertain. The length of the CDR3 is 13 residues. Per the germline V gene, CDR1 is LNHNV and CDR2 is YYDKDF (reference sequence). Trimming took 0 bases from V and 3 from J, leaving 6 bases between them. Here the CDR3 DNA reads TGTGCCACCAGCAGAGACCCGGGCTACGAGCAGTACTTC. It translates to CATSRDPGYEQYF.

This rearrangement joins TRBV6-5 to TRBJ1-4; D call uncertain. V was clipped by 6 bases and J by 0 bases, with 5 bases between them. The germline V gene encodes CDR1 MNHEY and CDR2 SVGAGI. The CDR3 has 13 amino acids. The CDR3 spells CASRTATNEKLFF. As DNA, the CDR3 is TGTGCCAGCAGAACAGCAACTAATGAAAAACTGTTTTTT.

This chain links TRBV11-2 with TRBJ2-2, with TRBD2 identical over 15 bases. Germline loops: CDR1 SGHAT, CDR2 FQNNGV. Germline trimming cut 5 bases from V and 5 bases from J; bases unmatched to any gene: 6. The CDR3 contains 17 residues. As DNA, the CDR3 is TGTGCCAGCAGCCACCCCGGACTAGCGGGAGGGACCGGGGAGCTGTTTTTT. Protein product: CASSHPGLAGGTGELFF.

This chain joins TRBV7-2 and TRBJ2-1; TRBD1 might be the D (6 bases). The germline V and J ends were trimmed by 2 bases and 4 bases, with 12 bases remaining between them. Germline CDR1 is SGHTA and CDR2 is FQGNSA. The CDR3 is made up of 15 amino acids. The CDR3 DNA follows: TGTGCCAGCAGCTTACAGCAGGGGTGGTACAATGAGCAGTTCTTC. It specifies CASSLQQGWYNEQFF.

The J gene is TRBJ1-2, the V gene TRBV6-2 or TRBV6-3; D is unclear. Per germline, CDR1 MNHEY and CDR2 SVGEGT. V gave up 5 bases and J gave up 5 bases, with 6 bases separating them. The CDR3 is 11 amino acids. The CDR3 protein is CASSQAYGYTF. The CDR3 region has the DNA TGTGCCAGCAGTCAGGCTTATGGCTACACCTTC.

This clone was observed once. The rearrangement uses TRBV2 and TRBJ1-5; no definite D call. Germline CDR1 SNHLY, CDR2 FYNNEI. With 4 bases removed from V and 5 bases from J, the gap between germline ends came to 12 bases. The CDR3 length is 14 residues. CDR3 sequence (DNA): TGTGCCAGCAGTGGGACTGGGGTTGATCAGCCCCAGCATTTT. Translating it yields CASSGTGVDQPQHF.

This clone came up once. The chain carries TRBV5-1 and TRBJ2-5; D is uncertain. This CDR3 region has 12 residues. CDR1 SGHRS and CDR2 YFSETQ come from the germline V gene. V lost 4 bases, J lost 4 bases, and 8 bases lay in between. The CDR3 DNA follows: TGCGCCAGCAGCCCCCTACGAGAGACCCAGTACTTC. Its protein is CASSPLRETQYF.

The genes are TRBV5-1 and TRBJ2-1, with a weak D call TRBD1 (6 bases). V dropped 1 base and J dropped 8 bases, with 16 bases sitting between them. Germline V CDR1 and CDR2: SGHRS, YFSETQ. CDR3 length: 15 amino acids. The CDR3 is CASSLTKTGKDEQFF. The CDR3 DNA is TGCGCCAGCAGCTTGACTAAAACAGGGAAAGATGAGCAGTTCTTC.

The CDR3 coding sequence is TGTGCCAGCAGCCTGGGGTTCGGGACAGTCTACGAGCAGTACTTC. Translation gives CASSLGFGTVYEQYF. The chain employs TRBV3-1 (or the pseudogene TRBV3-2) and TRBJ2-7; 7 nucleotides match TRBD1. The junction had 9 bases not matched to a gene; V was cut back by 4 bases and J by 3 bases. Per the germline V gene, CDR1 is LGHDT and CDR2 is YNNKEL (reference sequence). The CDR3 consists of 15 residues.

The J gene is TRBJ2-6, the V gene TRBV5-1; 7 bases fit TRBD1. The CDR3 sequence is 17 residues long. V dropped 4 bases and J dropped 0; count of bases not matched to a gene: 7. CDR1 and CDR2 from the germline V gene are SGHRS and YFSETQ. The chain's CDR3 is CASSTGQPVSGANVLTF. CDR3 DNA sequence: TGCGCCAGCAGCACGGGACAGCCAGTCTCTGGGGCCAACGTCCTGACTTTC. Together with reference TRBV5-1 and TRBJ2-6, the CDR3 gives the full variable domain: KAGVTQTPRYLIKTRGQQVTLSCSPISGHRSVSWYQQTPGQGLQFLFEYFSETQRNKGNFPGRFSGRQFSNSRSEMNVSTLELGDSALYLCASSTGQPVSGANVLTFGAGSRLTVL.

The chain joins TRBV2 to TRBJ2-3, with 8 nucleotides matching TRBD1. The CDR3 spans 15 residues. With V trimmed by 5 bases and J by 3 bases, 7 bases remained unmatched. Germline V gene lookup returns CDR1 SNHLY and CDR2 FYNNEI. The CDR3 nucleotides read TGTGCCAGCAGTTGGGACAGGCTCTCAACAGATACGCAGTATTTT. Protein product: CASSWDRLSTDTQYF.

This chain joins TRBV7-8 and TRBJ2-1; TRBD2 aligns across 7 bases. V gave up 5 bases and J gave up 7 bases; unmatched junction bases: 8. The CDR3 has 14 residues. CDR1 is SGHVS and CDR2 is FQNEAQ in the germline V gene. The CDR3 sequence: CASSVSGWRNEQFF. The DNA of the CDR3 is TGTGCCAGCAGCGTTAGCGGGTGGAGGAATGAGCAGTTCTTC.

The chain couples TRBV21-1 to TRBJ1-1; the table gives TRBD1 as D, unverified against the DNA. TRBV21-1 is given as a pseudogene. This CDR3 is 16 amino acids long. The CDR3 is CASIPPPGCSHTEAFF. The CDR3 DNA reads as TGTGCCAGCATCCCCCCCCCAGGGTGTTCGCACACTGAAGCTTTCTTT.